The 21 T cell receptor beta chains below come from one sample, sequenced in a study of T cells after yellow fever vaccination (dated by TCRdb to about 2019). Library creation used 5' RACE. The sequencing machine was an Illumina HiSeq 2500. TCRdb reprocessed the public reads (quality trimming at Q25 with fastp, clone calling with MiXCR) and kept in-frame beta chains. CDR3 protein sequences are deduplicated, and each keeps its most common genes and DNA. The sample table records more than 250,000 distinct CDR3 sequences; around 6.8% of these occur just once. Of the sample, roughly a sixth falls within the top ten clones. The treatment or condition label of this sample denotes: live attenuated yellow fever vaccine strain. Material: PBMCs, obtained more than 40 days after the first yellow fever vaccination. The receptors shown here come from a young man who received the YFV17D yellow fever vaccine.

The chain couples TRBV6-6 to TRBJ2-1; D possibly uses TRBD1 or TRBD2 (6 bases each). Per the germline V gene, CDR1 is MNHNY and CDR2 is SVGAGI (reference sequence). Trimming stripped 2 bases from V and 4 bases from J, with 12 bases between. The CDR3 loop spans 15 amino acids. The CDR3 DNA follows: TGTGCCAGCAGTTACAGGGGGGCCGGATACAATGAGCAGTTCTTC. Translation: CASSYRGAGYNEQFF.

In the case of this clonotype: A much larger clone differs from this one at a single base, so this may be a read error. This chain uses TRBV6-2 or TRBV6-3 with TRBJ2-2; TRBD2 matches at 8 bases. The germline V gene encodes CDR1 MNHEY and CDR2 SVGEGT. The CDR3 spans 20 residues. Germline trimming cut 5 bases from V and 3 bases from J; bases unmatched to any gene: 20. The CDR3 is CASSRERTSSLPGDTGELFF. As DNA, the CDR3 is TGTGCCAGCAGTCGGGAGCGGACTAGCTCTCTGCCTGGGGACACCGGGGAGCTGTTTTTT.

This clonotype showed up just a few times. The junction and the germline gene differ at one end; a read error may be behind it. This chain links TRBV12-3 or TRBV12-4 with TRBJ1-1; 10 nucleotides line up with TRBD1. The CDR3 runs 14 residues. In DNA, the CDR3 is TGTGCCAGCTGTTTGGACAGGGGGGTCACTGAAGCTTTCTTT. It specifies CASCLDRGVTEAFF.

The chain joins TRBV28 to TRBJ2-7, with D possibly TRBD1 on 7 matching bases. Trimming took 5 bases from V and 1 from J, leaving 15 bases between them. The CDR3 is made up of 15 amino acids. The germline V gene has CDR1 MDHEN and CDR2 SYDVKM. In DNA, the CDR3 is TGTGCCAGCAGTCCCGCAGGGGGGCGATCCTACGAGCAGTACGTC. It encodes CASSPAGGRSYEQYV.

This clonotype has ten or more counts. CDR3: CSVEGTQYF. Here the CDR3 DNA reads TGCAGCGTTGAGGGGACCCAGTACTTC. The chain joins TRBV29-1 to TRBJ2-5; D is unresolved. This CDR3 comprises 9 residues. Trimming left V 3 bases short and J 7 bases short, with 3 bases between. Germline values: CDR1 SQVTM, CDR2 ANQGSEA.

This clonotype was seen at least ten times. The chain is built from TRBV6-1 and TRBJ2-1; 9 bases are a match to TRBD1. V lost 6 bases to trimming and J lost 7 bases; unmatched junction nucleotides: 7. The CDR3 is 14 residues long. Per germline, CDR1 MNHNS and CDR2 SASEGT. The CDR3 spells CASRSTGGENEQFF. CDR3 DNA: TGTGCCAGCAGATCCACAGGGGGCGAGAATGAGCAGTTCTTC.

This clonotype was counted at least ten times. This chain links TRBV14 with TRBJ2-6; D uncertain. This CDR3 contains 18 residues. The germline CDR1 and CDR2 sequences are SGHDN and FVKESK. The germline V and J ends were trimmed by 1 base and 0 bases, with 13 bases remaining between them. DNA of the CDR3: TGTGCCAGCAGCCAAGCGGGCAACTTCCACTCTGGGGCCAACGTCCTGACTTTC. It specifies CASSQAGNFHSGANVLTF.

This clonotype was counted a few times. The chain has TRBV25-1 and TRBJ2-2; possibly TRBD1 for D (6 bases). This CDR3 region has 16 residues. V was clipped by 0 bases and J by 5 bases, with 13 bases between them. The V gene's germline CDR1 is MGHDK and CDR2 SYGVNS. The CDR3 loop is CASSEYRGVGTGELFF. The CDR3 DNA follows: TGTGCCAGCAGTGAATACAGGGGCGTCGGAACCGGGGAGCTGTTTTTT.

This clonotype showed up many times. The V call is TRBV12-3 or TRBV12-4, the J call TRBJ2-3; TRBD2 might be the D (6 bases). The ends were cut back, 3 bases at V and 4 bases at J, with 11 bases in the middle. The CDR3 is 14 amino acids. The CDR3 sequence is CASSFWTGADTQYF. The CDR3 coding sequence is TGTGCCAGCAGTTTTTGGACGGGGGCAGATACGCAGTATTTT.

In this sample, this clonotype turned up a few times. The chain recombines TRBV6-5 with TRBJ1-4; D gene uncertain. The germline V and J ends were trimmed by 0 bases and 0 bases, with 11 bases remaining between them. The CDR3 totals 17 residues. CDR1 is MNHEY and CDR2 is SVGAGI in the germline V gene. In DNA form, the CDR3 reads TGTGCCAGCAGTTACTCGTCGTTGGTTGCAACTAATGAAAAACTGTTTTTT. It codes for CASSYSSLVATNEKLFF.

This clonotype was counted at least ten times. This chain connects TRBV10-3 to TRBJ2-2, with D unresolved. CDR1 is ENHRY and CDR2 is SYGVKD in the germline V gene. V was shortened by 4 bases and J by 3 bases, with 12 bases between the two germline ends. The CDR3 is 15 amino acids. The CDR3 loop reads CAISVQGTDTGELFF. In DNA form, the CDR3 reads TGTGCCATCAGTGTCCAAGGCACGGACACCGGGGAGCTGTTTTTT.

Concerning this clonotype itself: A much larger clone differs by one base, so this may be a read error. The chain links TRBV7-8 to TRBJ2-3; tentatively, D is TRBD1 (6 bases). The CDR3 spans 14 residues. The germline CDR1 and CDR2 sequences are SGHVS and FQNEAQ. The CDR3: CASINQGTTDMQYF. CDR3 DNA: TGTGCCAGCATCAATCAGGGGACCACAGATATGCAGTATTTT.

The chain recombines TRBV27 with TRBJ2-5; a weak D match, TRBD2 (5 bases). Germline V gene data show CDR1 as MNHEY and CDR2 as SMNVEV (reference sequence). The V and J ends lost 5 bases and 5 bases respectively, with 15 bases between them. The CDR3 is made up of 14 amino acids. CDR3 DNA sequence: TGTGCCAGCAGTCCTCGGACGAGGGAGGAGACCCAGTACTTC. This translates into CASSPRTREETQYF.

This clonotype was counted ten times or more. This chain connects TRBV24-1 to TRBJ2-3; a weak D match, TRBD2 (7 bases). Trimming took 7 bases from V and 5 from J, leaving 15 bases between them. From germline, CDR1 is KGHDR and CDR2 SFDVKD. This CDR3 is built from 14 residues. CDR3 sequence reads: CATSEGGVGDTQYF. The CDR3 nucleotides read TGTGCCACCAGCGAGGGGGGGGTAGGAGATACGCAGTATTTT.

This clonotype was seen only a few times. CDR3 loop: CASSLTGFREKLFF. In DNA form, the CDR3 reads TGTGCCAGCAGTTTGACAGGGTTTCGGGAAAAACTGTTTTTT. The chain combines TRBV27 with TRBJ1-4; the match to TRBD1 covers 7 bases. V gave up 3 bases and J gave up 8 bases; unmatched junction bases: 6. Germline V gives CDR1 MNHEY, CDR2 SMNVEV (reference sequence). The CDR3 totals 14 residues.

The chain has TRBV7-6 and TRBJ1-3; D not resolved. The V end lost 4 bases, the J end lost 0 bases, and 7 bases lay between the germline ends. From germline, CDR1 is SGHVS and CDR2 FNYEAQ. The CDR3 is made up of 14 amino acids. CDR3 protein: CASSSGISGNTIYF. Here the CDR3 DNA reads TGTGCCAGCAGCTCGGGGATCTCTGGAAACACCATATATTTT.

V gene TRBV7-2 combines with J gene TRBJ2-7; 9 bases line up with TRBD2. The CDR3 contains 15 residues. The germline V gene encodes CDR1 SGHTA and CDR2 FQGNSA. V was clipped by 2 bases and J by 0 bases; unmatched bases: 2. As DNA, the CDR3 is TGTGCCAGCAGCTTACTAGCGGGGTACTCCTACGAGCAGTACTTC. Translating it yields CASSLLAGYSYEQYF.

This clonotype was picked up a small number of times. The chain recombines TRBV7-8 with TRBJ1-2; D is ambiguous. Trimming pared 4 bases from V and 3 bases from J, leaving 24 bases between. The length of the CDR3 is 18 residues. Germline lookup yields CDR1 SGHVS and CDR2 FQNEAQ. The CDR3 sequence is CASSSESAYEGAYYGYTF. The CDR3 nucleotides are TGTGCCAGCAGCTCGGAGTCTGCCTACGAGGGCGCCTACTATGGCTACACCTTC.

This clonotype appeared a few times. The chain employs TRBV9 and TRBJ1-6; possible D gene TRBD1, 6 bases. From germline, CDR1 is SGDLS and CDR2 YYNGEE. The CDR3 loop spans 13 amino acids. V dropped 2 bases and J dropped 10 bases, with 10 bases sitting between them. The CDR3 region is CASSVGHNSPLHF. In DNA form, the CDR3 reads TGTGCCAGCAGCGTGGGACACAACTCACCCCTCCACTTT. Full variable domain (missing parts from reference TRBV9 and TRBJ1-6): DSGVTQTPKHLITATGQRVTLRCSPRSGDLSVYWYQQSLDQGLQFLIQYYNGEERAKGNILERFSAQQFPDLHSELNLSSLELGDSALYFCASSVGHNSPLHFGNGTRLTVT.

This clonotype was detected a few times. For the CDR3, the DNA is TGTGCCAGCAGTTGGGGGACTAGCAACTACGAGCAGTACTTC. The encoded protein is CASSWGTSNYEQYF. The chain is built from TRBV12-3 or TRBV12-4 and TRBJ2-7; TRBD2 matches at 9 bases. With V trimmed by 4 bases and J by 3 bases, 4 bases remained unmatched. CDR3 length: 14 amino acids.

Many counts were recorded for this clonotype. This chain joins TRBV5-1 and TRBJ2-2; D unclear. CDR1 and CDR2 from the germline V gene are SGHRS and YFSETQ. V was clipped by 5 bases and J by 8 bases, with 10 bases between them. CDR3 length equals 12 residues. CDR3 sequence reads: CASRSKDGELFF. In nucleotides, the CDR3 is TGCGCCAGCAGAAGCAAGGATGGGGAGCTGTTTTTT.